This TCR beta chain originates from a study of T cells in Graves' hyperthyroidism and ophthalmopathy. Study results and caveats: From stable hyperthyroidism, ophthalmopathy was set apart by a 13 V-J model.

In making diagnoses, clinical symptoms, serum thyroxine and TRAb, thyroid ultrasound and orbital computed tomography were all used. Amplified regions were TCR beta CDR3 sequences from RNA transcripts. With the HTBI primer set, the TCR CDR3 went through a first round of RT-PCR. TCRdb used MiXCR to reprocess the multiplex PCR reads, holding one entry per CDR3 protein. The table shows approximately 600,000 distinct CDR3 sequences, with around 21% occurring only once. About this clonotype itself: Its antigen is not identified.

The CDR3 contains 14 residues. Germline V gene sequence: CDR1 SGDLS, CDR2 YYNGEE. Germline trimming cut 3 bases from V and 5 bases from J; bases unmatched to any gene: 7. Sequenced: blood. The receptor comes from a man in his thirties or forties with Graves' ophthalmopathy. The rearrangement joins TRBV9 to TRBJ2-5, with 7 bases that match TRBD1. In DNA form, the CDR3 reads TGTGCCAGCAGCGCTCGACAGGGCGTGGAGACCCAGTACTTC. Its translation is CASSARQGVETQYF.